The T cell receptor beta chain under discussion was sequenced for a study of blood T cells in healthy people across ages. The study's findings and limits: Whereas aged donors had fewer naive CD4+ cells, long-lived donors had more of them and higher diversity. Diversity was estimated from one million T cells, and these estimates were considered underestimates. PBMCs went unsorted, and a conclusive naive versus antigen-experienced comparison was therefore prevented.

The sample, about 10 milliliters of peripheral blood, was drawn from each donor. At least ten counts were recorded for this clonotype. The antigen remains undetermined. A sample-barcoded 5' primer and a J-beta primer mix were used in a second PCR of roughly 6 to 11 cycles. TCRdb reprocessed the 5' RACE reads via MiXCR and lists one record per CDR3 protein. The sample has 800,000 to 950,000 distinct CDR3 sequences; under 40% are singletons. This receptor was identified in a man aged 18 to 35 in good health. The material sequenced was blood.

This chain's CDR3 is CASSEVSDTQYF. The DNA for the CDR3 is TGTGCCAGCAGTGAGGTGTCAGATACGCAGTATTTT. This chain joins TRBV12-3 or TRBV12-4 and TRBJ2-3; D is unclear. The CDR3 contains 12 residues. V was shortened by 5 bases and J by 4 bases, with 7 bases between the two germline ends.